Listed below are T cell receptor beta chains from one sample, sequenced in a study of blood T cell repertoires in COVID-19. Using immunoSEQ multiplex PCR, the repertoire was profiled, and TCRdb retains in-frame clones only, with some absent. The sample lists hundreds of thousands of clones; roughly 87% were seen once. The source material was peripheral blood. These receptors originate from a human donor in a cohort sampled during active COVID-19. CDR3s include the opening cysteine and the closing phenylalanine or tryptophan. Fields, in order: CDR3 protein, CDR3 DNA, J gene, V gene, clone size, D gene. A D gene is named only where the DNA matches it firmly. Part of the rows lack a size; the others show once, few, many or a class for expanded clones.

cdr3_aa: CASSQEDGRAHQYF
cdr3_nt: TGCGCCAGCAGCCAAGAAGACGGGAGGGCCCATCAGTACTTC
j_call: TRBJ2-7
v_call: TRBV4-3
clone_size: NA
d_call: TRBD2

cdr3_aa: CASSYISGTTSEQFF
cdr3_nt: TGTGCCAGCAGTTATATTAGCGGGACAACTTCTGAGCAGTTCTTC
j_call: TRBJ2-1
v_call: TRBV6-2/TRBV6-3
clone_size: NA
d_call: TRBD2

cdr3_aa: CASSEGGLYEQYF
cdr3_nt: TGTGCCAGCAGTGAAGGGGGCCTTTACGAGCAGTACTTC
j_call: TRBJ2-7
v_call: TRBV25-1
clone_size: NA
d_call: NA

cdr3_aa: CAIGRTITNEQFF
cdr3_nt: TGTGCCATCGGGAGGACTATAACAAATGAGCAGTTCTTC
j_call: TRBJ2-1
v_call: TRBV10-3
clone_size: once
d_call: NA

cdr3_aa: CASSEAHSGSGGEQFF
cdr3_nt: TGTGCCAGCAGTGAAGCCCATAGCGGGAGCGGCGGTGAGCAGTTCTTC
j_call: TRBJ2-1
v_call: TRBV6-1
clone_size: NA
d_call: TRBD2

cdr3_aa: CSVDASGSYNEQFF
cdr3_nt: TGCAGCGTTGATGCTAGCGGATCCTACAATGAGCAGTTCTTC
j_call: TRBJ2-1
v_call: TRBV29-1
clone_size: NA
d_call: TRBD2

cdr3_aa: CASSHGTGHTEQFF
cdr3_nt: TGTGCCAGCAGCCACGGGACAGGCCACACTGAGCAGTTCTTC
j_call: TRBJ2-1
v_call: TRBV6-2/TRBV6-3
clone_size: once
d_call: TRBD1

cdr3_aa: CASLRQANTEAFF
cdr3_nt: TGTGCCAGCCTACGACAGGCGAACACTGAAGCTTTCTTT
j_call: TRBJ1-1
v_call: TRBV5-6
clone_size: NA
d_call: NA

cdr3_aa: CASSVVASSGGNEQFF
cdr3_nt: TGTGCCAGCAGCGTAGTTGCGTCTAGCGGTGGCAATGAGCAGTTCTTC
j_call: TRBJ2-1
v_call: TRBV9
clone_size: NA
d_call: TRBD2

cdr3_aa: CASSSEGDRRIQEFF
cdr3_nt: TGTGCCAGCAGCTCAGAGGGGGACAGGCGGATCCAAGAGTTCTTC
j_call: TRBJ2-1
v_call: TRBV11-2
clone_size: once
d_call: TRBD1

cdr3_aa: CASSFPGQGGSYEQYF
cdr3_nt: TGTGCCAGCAGCTTCCCGGGACAGGGGGGCTCCTACGAGCAGTACTTC
j_call: TRBJ2-7
v_call: TRBV7-8
clone_size: NA
d_call: TRBD1

cdr3_aa: CATSDSRETQYF
cdr3_nt: TGTGCCACCAGTGATTCTAGGGAGACCCAGTACTTC
j_call: TRBJ2-5
v_call: TRBV24-1
clone_size: NA
d_call: NA

cdr3_aa: CASSRASGQETQYF
cdr3_nt: TGCGCCAGCTCAAGGGCTAGCGGGCAAGAGACCCAGTACTTC
j_call: TRBJ2-5
v_call: TRBV5-1
clone_size: few
d_call: TRBD2

cdr3_aa: CASSSSGGGGSGELFF
cdr3_nt: TGTGCCAGCAGCTCCTCAGGCGGGGGAGGTTCCGGGGAGCTGTTTTTT
j_call: TRBJ2-2
v_call: TRBV7-9
clone_size: NA
d_call: TRBD2

cdr3_aa: CASTRNPTVRGNEQFF
cdr3_nt: TGTGCCAGCACTCGGAACCCAACAGTCCGGGGCAATGAGCAGTTCTTC
j_call: TRBJ2-1
v_call: TRBV7-9
clone_size: NA
d_call: NA